Shown below are 19 T cell receptor beta chains from a single sample sequenced in a study of vaccination and CD4 T cells after COVID-19. The time point is: late sampling 161 to 241 days after vaccination in a few convalescent patients. Specified treatment: roughly 10-day PBMC culture with coronavirus spike peptide pools or control peptides (ViraFEST assay). CD4+ T cells that had been cultured provided DNA sequenced with the Oncomine TCR Beta short-read assay. TCRdb called the PCR reads again in MiXCR, with one record for every CDR3 protein. Of 15,000 to 20,000 distinct CDR3 sequences listed, 44% were seen once; the top ten hold about a sixth. No antigen has been identified for these receptors. The source was CD4+ T cells from blood, cultured in vitro, collected about 7 months after SARS-CoV-2 vaccination. The receptors here all came from a human donor who had recovered from COVID-19.

This sequence joins TRBV27 and TRBJ1-1; D not certain. The CDR3 loop spans 13 amino acids. From germline, CDR1 is MNHEY and CDR2 SMNVEV (reference sequence). Trimming shortened V by 8 bases and J by 4 bases, and 14 bases separated the two germline ends. This CDR3 is CASVDTSSTEAFF. CDR3 in DNA: TGTGCCAGCGTAGACACATCTTCCACTGAAGCTTTCTTT.

The chain carries TRBV7-9 and TRBJ1-5, with D uncertain. Germline V lookup: CDR1 SEHNR, CDR2 FQNEAQ (reference sequence). Trimming took 4 bases from V and 3 from J, leaving 16 bases between them. The CDR3 extends over 16 amino acids. This CDR3 reads CASSSQSWAINQPQHF. The CDR3 region has the DNA TGTGCCAGCAGCTCCCAGTCCTGGGCGATCAATCAGCCCCAGCATTTT.

This clonotype was counted once. This chain's CDR3 is CASSAGFEQYF. DNA for the CDR3: TGTGCCAGCTCTGCGGGTTTCGAGCAGTACTTC. The rearrangement joins TRBV19 to TRBJ2-7, with a weak D call TRBD2 (5 bases). The CDR3 extends over 11 amino acids. Trimming removed 9 bases from V and 6 bases from J, with 12 bases in between. Germline CDR1 LNHDA, CDR2 SQIVND (reference sequence).

This clonotype has only a few counts. The chain links TRBV6-2 or TRBV6-3 to TRBJ2-2; D may be TRBD2 (6 bases). This CDR3 spans 14 amino acids. V dropped 7 bases and J dropped 2 bases, with 11 bases sitting between them. Germline CDR1 is MNHEY and CDR2 is SVGEGT. The DNA of the CDR3 is TGTGCCAGCACAAGAGCGGGTAACACCGGGGAGCTGTTTTTT. As protein: CASTRAGNTGELFF.

A remark on this clonotype: A junction boundary mismatches the germline segment, possibly from a read error. The chain combines TRBV10-3 with TRBJ2-7; D tentatively fits TRBD1 or TRBD2 (5 bases each). CDR3 length: 13 amino acids. Germline lookup yields CDR1 ENHRY and CDR2 SYGVKD. CDR3 sequence (DNA): TGTGCCAGCAGTTACCGGGACGGAAACGAGCAGTACTTC. Translating gives CASSYRDGNEQYF.

This chain joins TRBV7-3 and TRBJ2-3; no definite D call. This CDR3 has 16 amino acids. The germline V and J ends were trimmed by 2 bases and 5 bases, with 17 bases remaining between them. The germline gives CDR1 SGHTA, CDR2 FQGTGA. The CDR3 nucleotides are TGTGCCAGCAGCTTATATCGGGCGGCCAATATAGATACGCAGTATTTT. Its translation is CASSLYRAANIDTQYF.

By its share, this clonotype is medium-sized. The chain has TRBV6-2 or TRBV6-3 and TRBJ2-7; 8 bases fit TRBD1. Germline trimming cut 10 bases from V and 3 bases from J; bases unmatched to any gene: 11. The CDR3 is 14 residues long. CDR1 is MNHEY and CDR2 is SVGEGT in the germline V gene. As DNA, the CDR3 is TGTGCCACCCGGGCCCGGGACAGGCGCTACGAGCAGTACTTC. Translating gives CATRARDRRYEQYF.

This chain links TRBV19 with TRBJ1-1; perhaps TRBD1 as D (5 bases). This CDR3 spans 16 amino acids. Germline CDR1 is LNHDA and CDR2 is SQIVND (reference sequence). With 6 bases removed from V and 1 base from J, the gap between germline ends came to 18 bases. CDR3 sequence reads: CASRGVWGTQNTEAFF. The CDR3 coding sequence is TGTGCCAGTAGGGGGGTATGGGGGACGCAGAACACTGAAGCTTTCTTT.

This rearrangement joins TRBV4-2 to TRBJ2-5, with D tentatively TRBD1 (6 bases). Looked up from germline, CDR1 is LGHNA and CDR2 is YNFKEQ. This CDR3 is 16 amino acids long. With 3 bases removed from V and 4 bases from J, the gap between germline ends came to 18 bases. The chain's CDR3 is CASSQGPTGLGETQYF. CDR3 nucleotides: TGTGCCAGCAGCCAGGGACCTACAGGGTTAGGAGAGACCCAGTACTTC.

The CDR3: CSGTLSGGPDTQYF. For the CDR3, the DNA is TGCAGCGGGACCCTTAGCGGGGGGCCAGATACGCAGTATTTT. The chain couples TRBV29-1 to TRBJ2-3; 10 nucleotides line up with TRBD2. The CDR3 loop spans 14 amino acids. CDR1 SQVTM and CDR2 ANQGSEA come from the germline V gene. The trim removed 7 bases at V and 4 bases at J, leaving 8 bases unmatched.

V and J are TRBV10-2 and TRBJ2-5; D is possibly TRBD2 (6 bases). This CDR3 contains 14 residues. Trimming took 5 bases from V and 7 from J, leaving 17 bases between them. From germline, CDR1 is WSHSY and CDR2 SAAADI. The CDR3 region is CASSPSGLGGTQYF. In DNA form, the CDR3 reads TGCGCCAGCAGTCCCAGCGGGCTGGGTGGGACCCAGTACTTC.

This sequence joins TRBV7-8 and TRBJ2-7, with 9 bases matching TRBD1. The CDR3 has 16 residues. V was pared by 1 base and J by 3 bases, with 7 bases of the junction left unmatched. Looked up from germline, CDR1 is SGHVS and CDR2 is FQNEAQ. The CDR3 DNA follows: TGTGCCAGCAGCTTAGGAGATACGGGACAGGGCTACGAGCAGTACTTC. Translating it yields CASSLGDTGQGYEQYF.

About this clonotype: Compared with germline, one end of the junction differs, possibly owing to a read error. The rearrangement uses TRBV6-5 and TRBJ1-2; possible D gene TRBD1, 6 bases. This CDR3 is built from 14 residues. Germline lookup yields CDR1 MNHEY and CDR2 SVGAGI. The CDR3 nucleotides read TGTGCCAGTAGTTATAGCCCAGGGGCGCCGGGCTACACCTTC. This translates into CASSYSPGAPGYTF.

This clonotype was seen a handful of times. V and J are TRBV7-3 and TRBJ2-2; perhaps TRBD1 as D (5 bases). The CDR3 is 14 amino acids. CDR1 is SGHTA and CDR2 is FQGTGA in the germline V gene. V was shortened by 2 bases and J by 6 bases, with 10 bases between the two germline ends. CDR3 coding DNA: TGTGCCAGCAGCTTATTTTCAGGGTCCGGGGAGCTGTTTTTT. Protein product: CASSLFSGSGELFF.

The V gene is TRBV20-1, the J gene TRBJ1-1; D is unclear. V was clipped by 0 bases and J by 4 bases, with 12 bases between them. This CDR3 contains 14 residues. Germline CDR1 and CDR2: DFQATT and SNEGSKA (reference sequence). The CDR3 sequence: CSARDPSRFTEAFF. In DNA, the CDR3 is TGCAGTGCTAGAGATCCCAGCCGTTTCACTGAAGCTTTCTTT.

V and J are TRBV20-1 and TRBJ2-3; tentative D call: TRBD2 (6 bases). The V end was cut by 2 bases, the J end by 3 bases, with 15 bases between. The CDR3 is made up of 15 amino acids. The germline V gene encodes CDR1 DFQATT and CDR2 SNEGSKA (reference sequence). As DNA, the CDR3 is TGCAGTGCTAGAAACCCAAACGGGAGAACAGATACGCAGTATTTT. It yields the protein CSARNPNGRTDTQYF.

The chain is built from TRBV4-3 and TRBJ2-3; D could derive from TRBD1 or TRBD2 (5 bases each). This CDR3 has 14 amino acids. The V end lost 4 bases, the J end lost 1 base, and 9 bases lay between the germline ends. The germline CDR1 and CDR2 sequences are LGHNA and YSLEER. CDR3: CASSPLGGTDTQYF. DNA of the CDR3: TGCGCCAGCAGCCCACTGGGGGGCACAGATACGCAGTATTTT.

V usage is TRBV6-1 and J usage is TRBJ1-4; TRBD1 might be the D (5 bases). V dropped 3 bases and J dropped 6 bases, with 11 bases sitting between them. The germline V gene encodes CDR1 MNHNS and CDR2 SASEGT. The length of the CDR3 is 14 residues. The CDR3 bases are TGTGCCAGCAGTGAGGGGAGGGGCGATGAAAAACTGTTTTTT. It translates to CASSEGRGDEKLFF.

CDR3 in amino acids: CASSPQGGYGYTF. CDR3 DNA: TGTGCCAGCTCTCCCCAGGGGGGCTATGGCTACACCTTC. This chain joins TRBV6-1 and TRBJ1-2; the match to TRBD1 covers 7 bases. Trimming cost V 8 bases and J 4 bases; bases outside gene matches: 7. From germline, CDR1 is MNHNS and CDR2 SASEGT. This CDR3 region has 13 residues.